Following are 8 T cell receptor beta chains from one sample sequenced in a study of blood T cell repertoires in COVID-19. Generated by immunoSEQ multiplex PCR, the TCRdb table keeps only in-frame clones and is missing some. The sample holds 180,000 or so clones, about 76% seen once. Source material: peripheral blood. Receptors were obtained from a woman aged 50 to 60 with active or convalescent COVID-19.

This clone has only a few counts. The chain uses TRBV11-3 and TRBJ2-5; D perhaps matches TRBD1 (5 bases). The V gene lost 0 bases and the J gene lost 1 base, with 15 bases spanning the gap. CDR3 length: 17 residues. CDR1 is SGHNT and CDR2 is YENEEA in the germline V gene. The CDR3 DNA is TGTGCCAGCAGCTTAGAGGACACACTAAAGAGCCAAGAGACCCAGTACTTC. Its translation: CASSLEDTLKSQETQYF.

This CDR3 is CASSLSLATRAQYF. The CDR3 coding sequence is TGTGCCAGCAGTTTAAGTCTTGCTACTAGGGCGCAGTATTTT. The rearrangement joins TRBV28 to TRBJ2-3; possibly TRBD2 for D (5 bases). The CDR3 covers 14 residues. Per the germline V gene, CDR1 is MDHEN and CDR2 is SYDVKM. V was clipped by 2 bases and J by 10 bases, with 16 bases between them. The full variable domain, completed using reference TRBV28 and TRBJ2-3, is DVKVTQSSRYLVKRTGEKVFLECVQDMDHENMFWYRQDPGLGLRLIYFSYDVKMKEKGDIPEGYSVSREKKERFSLILESASTNQTSMYLCASSLSLATRAQYFGPGTRLTVL.

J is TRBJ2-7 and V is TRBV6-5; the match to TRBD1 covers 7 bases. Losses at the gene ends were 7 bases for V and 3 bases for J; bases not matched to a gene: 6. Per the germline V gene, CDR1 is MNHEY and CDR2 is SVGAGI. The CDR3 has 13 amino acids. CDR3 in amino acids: CASNRDSVYEQYF. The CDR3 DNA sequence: TGTGCCAGCAACCGGGACAGTGTCTACGAGCAGTACTTC.

CDR3 DNA: TGTGCCAGTAGTATCGGGGGGCATCAGCCCCAGCATTTT. Its protein is CASSIGGHQPQHF. This sequence joins TRBV19 and TRBJ1-5; the D gene is possibly TRBD1 (6 bases). The CDR3 has 13 residues. V lost 3 bases to trimming and J lost 5 bases, with 8 bases between them. Germline lookup yields CDR1 LNHDA and CDR2 SQIVND (reference sequence).

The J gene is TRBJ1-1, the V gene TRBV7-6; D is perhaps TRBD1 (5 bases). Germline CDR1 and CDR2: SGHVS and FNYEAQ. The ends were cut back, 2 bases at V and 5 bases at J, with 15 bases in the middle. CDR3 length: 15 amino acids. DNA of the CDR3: TGTGCCAGCAGCTTAACGGGACCCGGAGGGACTGAAGCTTTCTTT. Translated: CASSLTGPGGTEAFF.

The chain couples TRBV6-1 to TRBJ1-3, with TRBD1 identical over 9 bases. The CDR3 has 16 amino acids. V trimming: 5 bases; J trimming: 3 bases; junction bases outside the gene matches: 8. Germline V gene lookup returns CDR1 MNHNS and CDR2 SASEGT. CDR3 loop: CASSQDGTGNGNTIYF. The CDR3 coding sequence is TGTGCCAGCAGTCAAGACGGGACAGGGAATGGAAACACCATATATTTT.

The CDR3 protein is CASSPYDRVTDTQYF. Here the CDR3 DNA reads TGTGCCAGCTCCCCGTACGACAGGGTGACAGATACGCAGTATTTT. The chain couples TRBV18 to TRBJ2-3, with 7 positions matching TRBD1. With V trimmed by 6 bases and J by 3 bases, 9 bases remained unmatched. Germline lookup yields CDR1 KGHSH and CDR2 LQKENI. The CDR3 is 15 residues long.

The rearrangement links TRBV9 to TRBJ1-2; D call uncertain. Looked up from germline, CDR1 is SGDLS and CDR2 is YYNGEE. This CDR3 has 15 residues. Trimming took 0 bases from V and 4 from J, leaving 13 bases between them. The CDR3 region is CASSVGSQSGYGYTF. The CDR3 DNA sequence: TGTGCCAGCAGCGTAGGTTCCCAATCGGGCTATGGCTACACCTTC.